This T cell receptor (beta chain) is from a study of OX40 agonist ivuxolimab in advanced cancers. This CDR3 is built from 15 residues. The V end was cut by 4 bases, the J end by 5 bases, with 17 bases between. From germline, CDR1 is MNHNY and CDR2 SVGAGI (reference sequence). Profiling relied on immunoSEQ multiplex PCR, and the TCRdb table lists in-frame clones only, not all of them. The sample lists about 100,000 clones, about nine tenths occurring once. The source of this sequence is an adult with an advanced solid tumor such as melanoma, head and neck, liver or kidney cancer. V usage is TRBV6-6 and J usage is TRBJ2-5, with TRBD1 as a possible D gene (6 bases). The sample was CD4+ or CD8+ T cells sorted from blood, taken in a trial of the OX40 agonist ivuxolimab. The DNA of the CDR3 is TGTGCCAGCAGTTTATTCAGGGGCGTCCAGGAGACCCAGTACTTC. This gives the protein CASSLFRGVQETQYF.